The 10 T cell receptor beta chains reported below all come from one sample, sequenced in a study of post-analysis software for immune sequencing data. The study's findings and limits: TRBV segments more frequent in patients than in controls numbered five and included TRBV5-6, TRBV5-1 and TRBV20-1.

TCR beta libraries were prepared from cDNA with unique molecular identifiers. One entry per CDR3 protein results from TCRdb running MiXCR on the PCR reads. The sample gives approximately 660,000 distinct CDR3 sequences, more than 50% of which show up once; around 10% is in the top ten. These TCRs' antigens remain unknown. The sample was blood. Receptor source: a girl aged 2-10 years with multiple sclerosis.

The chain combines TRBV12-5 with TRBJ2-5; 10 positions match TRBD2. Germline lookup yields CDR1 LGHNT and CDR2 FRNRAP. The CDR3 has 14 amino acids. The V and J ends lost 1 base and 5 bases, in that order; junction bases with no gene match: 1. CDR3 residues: CASGLGLAGETQYF. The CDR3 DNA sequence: TGTGCTAGTGGTTTGGGACTAGCGGGTGAGACCCAGTACTTC.

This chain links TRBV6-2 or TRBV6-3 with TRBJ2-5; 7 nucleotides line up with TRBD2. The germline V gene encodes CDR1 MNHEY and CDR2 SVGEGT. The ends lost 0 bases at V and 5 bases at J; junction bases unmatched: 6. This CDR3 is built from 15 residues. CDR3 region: CASSYSYAGEETQYF. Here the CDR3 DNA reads TGTGCCAGCAGTTACTCGTACGCGGGAGAGGAGACCCAGTACTTC.

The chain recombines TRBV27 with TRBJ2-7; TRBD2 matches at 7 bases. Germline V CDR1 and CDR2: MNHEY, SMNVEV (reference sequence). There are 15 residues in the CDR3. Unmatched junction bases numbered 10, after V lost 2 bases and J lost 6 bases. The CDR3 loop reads CASSLVAGPLGEQYF. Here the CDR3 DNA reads TGTGCCAGCAGTTTAGTAGCGGGTCCACTCGGCGAGCAGTACTTC.

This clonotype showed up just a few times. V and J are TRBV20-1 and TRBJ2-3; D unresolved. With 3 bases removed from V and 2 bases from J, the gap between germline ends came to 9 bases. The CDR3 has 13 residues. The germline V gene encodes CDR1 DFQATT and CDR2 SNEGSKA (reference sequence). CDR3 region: CSASLVPTDTQYF. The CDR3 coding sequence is TGCAGTGCTAGCCTAGTCCCCACAGATACGCAGTATTTT.

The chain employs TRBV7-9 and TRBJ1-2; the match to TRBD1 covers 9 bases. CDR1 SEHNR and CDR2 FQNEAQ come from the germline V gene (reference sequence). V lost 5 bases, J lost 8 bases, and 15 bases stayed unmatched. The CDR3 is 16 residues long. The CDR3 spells CASSAPMGQGGFGYTF. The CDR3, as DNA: TGTGCCAGCAGCGCTCCCATGGGACAGGGTGGCTTCGGCTACACCTTC.

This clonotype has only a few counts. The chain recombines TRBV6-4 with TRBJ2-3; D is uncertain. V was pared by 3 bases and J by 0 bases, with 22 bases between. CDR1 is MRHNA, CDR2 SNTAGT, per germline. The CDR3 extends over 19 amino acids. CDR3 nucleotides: TGTGCCAGCAGTGAACATCTCGTCTGGGCGGCCTCTAGCACAGATACGCAGTATTTT. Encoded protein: CASSEHLVWAASSTDTQYF.

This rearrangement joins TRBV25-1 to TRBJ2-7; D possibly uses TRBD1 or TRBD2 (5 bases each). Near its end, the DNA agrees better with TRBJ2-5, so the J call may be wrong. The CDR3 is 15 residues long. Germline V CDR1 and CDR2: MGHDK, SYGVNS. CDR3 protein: CASSLSGLGPETQYF. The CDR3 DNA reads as TGTGCCAGCAGTTTAAGCGGCCTGGGGCCAGAGACCCAGTACTTC.

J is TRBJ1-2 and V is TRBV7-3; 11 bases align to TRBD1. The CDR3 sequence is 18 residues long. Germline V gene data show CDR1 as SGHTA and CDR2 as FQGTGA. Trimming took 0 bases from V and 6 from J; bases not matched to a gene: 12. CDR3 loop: CASSLTYRTGGERNGYTF. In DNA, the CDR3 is TGTGCCAGCAGCTTAACGTACCGGACAGGGGGCGAGAGGAATGGCTACACCTTC. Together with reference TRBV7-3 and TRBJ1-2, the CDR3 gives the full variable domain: GAGVSQTPSNKVTEKGKYVELRCDPISGHTALYWYRQSLGQGPEFLIYFQGTGAADDSGLPNDRFFAVRPEGSVSTLKIQRTERGDSAVYLCASSLTYRTGGERNGYTFGSGTRLTVV.

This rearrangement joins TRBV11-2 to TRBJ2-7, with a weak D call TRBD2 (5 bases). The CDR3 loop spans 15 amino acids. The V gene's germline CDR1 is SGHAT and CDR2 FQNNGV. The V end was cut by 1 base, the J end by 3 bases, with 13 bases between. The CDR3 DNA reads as TGTGCCAGCAGCTTAGTTGACGGGGTTGACTACGAGCAGTACTTC. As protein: CASSLVDGVDYEQYF. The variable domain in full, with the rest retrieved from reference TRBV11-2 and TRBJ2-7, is EAGVAQSPRYKIIEKRQSVAFWCNPISGHATLYWYQQILGQGPKLLIQFQNNGVVDDSQLPKDRFSAERLKGVDSTLKIQPAKLEDSAVYLCASSLVDGVDYEQYFGPGTRLTVT.

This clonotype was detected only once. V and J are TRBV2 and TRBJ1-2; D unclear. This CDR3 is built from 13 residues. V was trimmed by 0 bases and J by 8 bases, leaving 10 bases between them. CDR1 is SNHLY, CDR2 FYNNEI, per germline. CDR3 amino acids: CASSEAGYGGYTF. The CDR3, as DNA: TGTGCCAGCAGTGAAGCGGGGTATGGAGGCTACACCTTC. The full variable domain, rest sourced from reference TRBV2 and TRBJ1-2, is EPEVTQTPSHQVTQMGQEVILRCVPISNHLYFYWYRQILGQKVEFLVSFYNNEISEKSEIFDDQFSVERPDGSNFTLKIRSTKLEDSAMYFCASSEAGYGGYTFGSGTRLTVV.